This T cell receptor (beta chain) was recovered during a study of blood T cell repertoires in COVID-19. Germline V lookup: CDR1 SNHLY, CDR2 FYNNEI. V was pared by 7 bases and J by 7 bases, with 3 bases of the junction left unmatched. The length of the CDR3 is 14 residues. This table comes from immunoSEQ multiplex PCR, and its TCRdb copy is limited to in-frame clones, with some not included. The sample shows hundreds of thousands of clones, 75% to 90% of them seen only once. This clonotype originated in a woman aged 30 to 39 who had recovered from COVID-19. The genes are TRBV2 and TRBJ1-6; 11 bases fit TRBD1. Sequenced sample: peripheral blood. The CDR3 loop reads CASTGQGANSPLHF. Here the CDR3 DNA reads TGTGCCAGCACCGGACAGGGGGCGAATTCACCCCTCCACTTT.